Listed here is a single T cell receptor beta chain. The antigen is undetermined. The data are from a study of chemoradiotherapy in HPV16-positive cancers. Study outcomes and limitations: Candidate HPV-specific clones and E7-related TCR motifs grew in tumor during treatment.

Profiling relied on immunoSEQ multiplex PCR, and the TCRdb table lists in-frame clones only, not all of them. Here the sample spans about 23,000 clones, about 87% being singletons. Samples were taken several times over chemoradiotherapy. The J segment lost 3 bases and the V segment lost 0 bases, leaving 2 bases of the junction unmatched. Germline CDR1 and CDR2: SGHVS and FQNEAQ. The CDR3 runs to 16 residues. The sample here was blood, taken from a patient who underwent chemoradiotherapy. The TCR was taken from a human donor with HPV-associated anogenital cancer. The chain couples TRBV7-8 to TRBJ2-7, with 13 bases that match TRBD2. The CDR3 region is CASSLAGLAGVYEQYF. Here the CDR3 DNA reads TGTGCCAGCAGCTTAGCTGGACTAGCGGGGGTCTACGAGCAGTACTTC.